This is a list of T cell receptor beta chains from one sample in a study of cytomegalovirus exposure and HLA in healthy donors. This table comes from immunoSEQ multiplex PCR, and its TCRdb copy is limited to in-frame clones, with some not included. The table lists 200,000 to 250,000 clones, around 80% of them singletons. Sequencing was carried out using PBMCs. These receptors all come from a woman in her sixties or seventies in good health and CMV-seropositive. Each CDR3 is given with its conserved first and last residue. A D gene is named only where the DNA matches it firmly. Rows give clone size only sometimes, using once, few, many, or a class for an expanded clone.

J gene: TRBJ2-5; clone size: .; D gene: TRBD2; V gene: TRBV4-3; CDR3 protein: CASSQGGGLQETQYF; CDR3 DNA: TGCGCCAGCAGCCAAGGCGGGGGGCTTCAAGAGACCCAGTACTTC
J gene: TRBJ2-7; clone size: .; D gene: TRBD1; V gene: TRBV18; CDR3 protein: CASSPVRDSLYEQYF; CDR3 DNA: TGTGCCAGCTCACCAGTCCGGGACAGCCTCTACGAGCAGTACTTC
J gene: TRBJ1-1; clone size: .; D gene: .; V gene: TRBV5-1; CDR3 protein: CASSLGLSNTEAFF; CDR3 DNA: TGCGCCAGCAGCTTAGGACTTTCGAACACTGAAGCTTTCTTT
J gene: TRBJ1-1; clone size: .; D gene: .; V gene: TRBV10-3; CDR3 protein: CAISEGTSWNTEAFF; CDR3 DNA: TGTGCCATCAGTGAGGGCACAAGTTGGAACACTGAAGCTTTCTTT
J gene: TRBJ2-7; clone size: .; D gene: .; V gene: TRBV7-9; CDR3 protein: CASSLGLTPPYEQYF; CDR3 DNA: TGTGCCAGCAGCTTAGGACTTACGCCGCCCTACGAGCAGTACTTC
J gene: TRBJ2-3; clone size: .; D gene: TRBD2; V gene: TRBV7-6; CDR3 protein: CASSLGLGLAQDTQYF; CDR3 DNA: TGTGCCAGCAGCTTAGGGCTGGGACTAGCTCAAGATACGCAGTATTTT
J gene: TRBJ2-3; clone size: .; D gene: TRBD2; V gene: TRBV30; CDR3 protein: CAWSKGTSGGDTQYF; CDR3 DNA: TGTGCCTGGAGTAAAGGGACTAGCGGGGGAGATACGCAGTATTTT
J gene: TRBJ1-2; clone size: .; D gene: .; V gene: TRBV19; CDR3 protein: CASLKTGRNYGYTF; CDR3 DNA: TGTGCCAGTCTTAAGACAGGACGTAACTATGGCTACACCTTC
J gene: TRBJ2-6; clone size: .; D gene: .; V gene: TRBV10-1; CDR3 protein: CASSEHASGANVLTF; CDR3 DNA: TGCGCCAGCAGTGAACACGCCTCTGGGGCCAACGTCCTGACTTTC
J gene: TRBJ2-1; clone size: few; D gene: .; V gene: TRBV7-9; CDR3 protein: CASSFFSGNEQFF; CDR3 DNA: TGTGCCAGCAGCTTTTTCTCAGGCAATGAGCAGTTCTTC
J gene: TRBJ2-7; clone size: .; D gene: TRBD1; V gene: TRBV6-5; CDR3 protein: CASSFWTGPSYEQYF; CDR3 DNA: TGTGCCAGCAGTTTTTGGACAGGGCCCTCCTACGAGCAGTACTTC
J gene: TRBJ2-3; clone size: .; D gene: TRBD1; V gene: TRBV18; CDR3 protein: CASSPSRTGGTDTQYF; CDR3 DNA: TGTGCCAGCTCACCATCGAGGACAGGGGGCACAGATACGCAGTATTTT
J gene: TRBJ1-2; clone size: .; D gene: TRBD1; V gene: TRBV7-9; CDR3 protein: CASSQTGVGGYTF; CDR3 DNA: TGTGCCAGCAGCCAAACAGGGGTGGGTGGCTACACCTTC
J gene: TRBJ2-7; clone size: .; D gene: .; V gene: TRBV18; CDR3 protein: CASSPYRDKTHEQYF; CDR3 DNA: TGTGCCAGCTCACCATACAGGGACAAAACCCACGAGCAGTACTTC
J gene: TRBJ2-2; clone size: few; D gene: TRBD2; V gene: TRBV5-8; CDR3 protein: CASSLGSGGPTGELFF; CDR3 DNA: TGTGCCAGCAGCTTGGGCAGCGGGGGACCCACCGGGGAGCTGTTTTTT
J gene: TRBJ2-3; clone size: .; D gene: .; V gene: TRBV10-3; CDR3 protein: CAISATKKADTQYF; CDR3 DNA: TGTGCCATCAGTGCTACTAAGAAGGCCGATACGCAGTATTTT
J gene: TRBJ2-7; clone size: .; D gene: .; V gene: TRBV5-1; CDR3 protein: CASSLNGGSGYEQYF; CDR3 DNA: TGCGCCAGCAGCTTGAATGGAGGGAGCGGCTACGAGCAGTACTTC
J gene: TRBJ2-6; clone size: .; D gene: .; V gene: TRBV6-5; CDR3 protein: CASSGGMSGANVLTF; CDR3 DNA: TGTGCCAGCAGTGGAGGGATGTCTGGGGCCAACGTCCTGACTTTC
J gene: TRBJ2-7; clone size: .; D gene: .; V gene: TRBV5-4; CDR3 protein: CASSSAGTRHYEQYF; CDR3 DNA: TGTGCCAGCAGCTCCGCCGGGACAAGACACTACGAGCAGTACTTC
J gene: TRBJ2-5; clone size: .; D gene: TRBD1; V gene: TRBV7-2; CDR3 protein: CASSTTGGTETQYF; CDR3 DNA: TGTGCCAGCAGCACGACAGGGGGCACTGAGACCCAGTACTTC
J gene: TRBJ2-1; clone size: .; D gene: .; V gene: TRBV5-1; CDR3 protein: CASSLVPSQYNEQFF; CDR3 DNA: TGCGCCAGCAGCTTGGTTCCTAGCCAGTACAATGAGCAGTTCTTC
J gene: TRBJ2-7; clone size: .; D gene: TRBD2; V gene: TRBV6-5; CDR3 protein: CASSYKRGSSYEQYF; CDR3 DNA: TGTGCCAGCAGTTACAAGCGGGGGAGCTCCTACGAGCAGTACTTC
J gene: TRBJ1-1; clone size: .; D gene: TRBD1; V gene: TRBV6-1; CDR3 protein: CASSEYQGGGTEAFF; CDR3 DNA: TGTGCCAGCAGTGAATATCAGGGGGGAGGCACTGAAGCTTTCTTT
J gene: TRBJ2-7; clone size: .; D gene: TRBD1; V gene: TRBV7-6; CDR3 protein: CASSPWTGKDEQYF; CDR3 DNA: TGTGCCAGCAGCCCGTGGACAGGGAAGGACGAGCAGTACTTC
J gene: TRBJ1-1; clone size: once; D gene: TRBD1; V gene: TRBV5-1; CDR3 protein: CASSVRGQAGTEAFF; CDR3 DNA: TGCGCCAGCAGCGTTAGGGGACAGGCGGGAACTGAAGCTTTCTTT
J gene: TRBJ2-7; clone size: .; D gene: TRBD1; V gene: TRBV4-1; CDR3 protein: CASSQKPGQGGDEQYF; CDR3 DNA: TGCGCCAGCAGCCAGAAACCGGGACAGGGGGGAGACGAGCAGTACTTC
J gene: TRBJ1-3; clone size: few; D gene: TRBD1; V gene: TRBV4-3; CDR3 protein: CASSQRGGPGNTIYF; CDR3 DNA: TGCGCCAGCAGCCAACGAGGGGGCCCAGGAAACACCATATATTTT
J gene: TRBJ2-7; clone size: .; D gene: .; V gene: TRBV5-4; CDR3 protein: CASLEQYF; CDR3 DNA: TGTGCCAGCCTAGAGCAGTACTTC
J gene: TRBJ2-1; clone size: .; D gene: TRBD2; V gene: TRBV5-4; CDR3 protein: CASSRGLAVSYNEQFF; CDR3 DNA: TGTGCCAGCAGCCGAGGGCTAGCGGTTTCCTACAATGAGCAGTTCTTC
J gene: TRBJ1-2; clone size: .; D gene: .; V gene: TRBV11-2; CDR3 protein: CASSFSSEGYTF; CDR3 DNA: TGTGCCAGCAGCTTTTCTTCTGAGGGCTACACCTTC
J gene: TRBJ2-2; clone size: .; D gene: .; V gene: TRBV28; CDR3 protein: CASSFLGPLTGELFF; CDR3 DNA: TGTGCCAGCAGCTTCCTGGGGCCTCTCACCGGGGAGCTGTTTTTT
J gene: TRBJ2-1; clone size: few; D gene: .; V gene: TRBV6-1; CDR3 protein: CASSDRGSVNEQFF; CDR3 DNA: TGTGCCAGCAGTGATCGGGGATCGGTGAATGAGCAGTTCTTC
J gene: TRBJ1-5; clone size: .; D gene: .; V gene: TRBV28; CDR3 protein: CASSWAGRSNQPQHF; CDR3 DNA: TGTGCCAGCAGTTGGGCAGGGCGTAGCAATCAGCCCCAGCATTTT
J gene: TRBJ2-3; clone size: .; D gene: .; V gene: TRBV7-2; CDR3 protein: CASREPSTDTQYF; CDR3 DNA: TGTGCCAGCAGAGAGCCTAGCACAGATACGCAGTATTTT
J gene: TRBJ2-2; clone size: .; D gene: .; V gene: TRBV6-6; CDR3 protein: CASSYQGMSTGELFF; CDR3 DNA: TGTGCCAGCAGTTACCAGGGGATGAGCACCGGGGAGCTGTTTTTT
J gene: TRBJ2-7; clone size: .; D gene: .; V gene: TRBV7-5; CDR3 protein: CVRSRAIDEQYF; CDR3 DNA: TGTGTCAGATCCAGGGCCATCGACGAGCAGTACTTC
J gene: TRBJ1-1; clone size: .; D gene: .; V gene: TRBV10-3; CDR3 protein: CAISNRDTEAFF; CDR3 DNA: TGTGCCATCAGTAACAGGGACACTGAAGCTTTCTTT
J gene: TRBJ2-3; clone size: .; D gene: .; V gene: TRBV6-4; CDR3 protein: CASSGPGTDTQYF; CDR3 DNA: TGTGCCAGCAGCGGACCGGGGACAGATACGCAGTATTTT
J gene: TRBJ1-1; clone size: .; D gene: TRBD1; V gene: TRBV5-6; CDR3 protein: CASIRQGVWITEAFF; CDR3 DNA: TGTGCCAGCATTCGACAGGGGGTCTGGATCACTGAAGCTTTCTTT
J gene: TRBJ2-1; clone size: once; D gene: TRBD2; V gene: TRBV4-2; CDR3 protein: CASTTNSGGAHEQFF; CDR3 DNA: TGTGCCAGCACCACTAATAGCGGGGGGGCCCATGAGCAGTTCTTC
J gene: TRBJ2-1; clone size: .; D gene: TRBD2; V gene: TRBV7-6; CDR3 protein: CASSLGLAEGNEQFF; CDR3 DNA: TGTGCCAGCAGCTTAGGGCTAGCGGAGGGGAATGAGCAGTTCTTC
J gene: TRBJ1-5; clone size: .; D gene: TRBD1; V gene: TRBV4-1; CDR3 protein: CASSQARQGGSMAQHF; CDR3 DNA: TGCGCCAGCAGCCAAGCGAGACAGGGGGGCTCTATGGCCCAGCATTTT
J gene: TRBJ2-5; clone size: few; D gene: TRBD1; V gene: TRBV2; CDR3 protein: CASNRQGTQETQYF; CDR3 DNA: TGTGCCAGCAACAGACAGGGGACGCAAGAGACCCAGTACTTC
J gene: TRBJ1-1; clone size: .; D gene: .; V gene: TRBV6-6; CDR3 protein: CASSPQTRGIGTEAFF; CDR3 DNA: TGTGCCAGCAGCCCCCAGACCCGGGGGATAGGCACTGAAGCTTTCTTT
J gene: TRBJ1-1; clone size: .; D gene: .; V gene: TRBV4-3; CDR3 protein: CASSQDRNTEAFF; CDR3 DNA: TGCGCCAGCAGCCAAGATAGGAACACTGAAGCTTTCTTT
J gene: TRBJ2-7; clone size: .; D gene: .; V gene: TRBV5-1; CDR3 protein: CASGQPSPGEQYF; CDR3 DNA: TGCGCCAGTGGACAGCCATCTCCCGGAGAGCAGTACTTC
J gene: TRBJ1-1; clone size: .; D gene: .; V gene: TRBV7-2; CDR3 protein: CASLGEGRTEAFF; CDR3 DNA: TGTGCCAGCCTGGGAGAAGGGAGGACTGAAGCTTTCTTT
J gene: TRBJ2-1; clone size: .; D gene: .; V gene: TRBV6-6; CDR3 protein: CASSPRPWNEQFF; CDR3 DNA: TGTGCCAGCAGTCCGCGTCCGTGGAATGAGCAGTTCTTC
J gene: TRBJ2-6; clone size: .; D gene: TRBD1; V gene: TRBV18; CDR3 protein: CASSPGQGTGANVLTF; CDR3 DNA: TGTGCCAGCTCACCTGGACAGGGTACCGGGGCCAACGTCCTGACTTTC
J gene: TRBJ2-7; clone size: .; D gene: TRBD2; V gene: TRBV5-6; CDR3 protein: CASSFLSGSPAEQYF; CDR3 DNA: TGTGCCAGCAGCTTCCTTAGCGGGAGCCCCGCCGAGCAGTACTTC
J gene: TRBJ2-7; clone size: few; D gene: TRBD1; V gene: TRBV27; CDR3 protein: CASSLSADRVFEQYF; CDR3 DNA: TGTGCCAGCAGTTTATCGGCGGACAGGGTTTTCGAGCAGTACTTC
J gene: TRBJ1-1; clone size: .; D gene: TRBD1; V gene: TRBV7-9; CDR3 protein: CASSLQGQATEAFF; CDR3 DNA: TGTGCCAGCAGCTTGCAGGGACAGGCCACTGAAGCTTTCTTT
J gene: TRBJ1-2; clone size: .; D gene: .; V gene: TRBV7-9; CDR3 protein: CASRADSNYGYTF; CDR3 DNA: TGTGCCAGCAGGGCCGATTCTAACTATGGCTACACCTTC
J gene: TRBJ1-1; clone size: few; D gene: .; V gene: TRBV2; CDR3 protein: CASSVLLEAFF; CDR3 DNA: TGTGCCAGCAGTGTCCTACTTGAAGCTTTCTTT
J gene: TRBJ2-7; clone size: .; D gene: .; V gene: TRBV6-5; CDR3 protein: CASSPWGGGNEQYF; CDR3 DNA: TGTGCCAGCAGTCCCTGGGGTGGAGGGAACGAGCAGTACTTC
J gene: TRBJ1-2; clone size: .; D gene: .; V gene: TRBV29-1; CDR3 protein: CSVRDTELLGYTF; CDR3 DNA: TGCAGCGTTAGGGACACCGAACTGCTTGGCTACACCTTC
J gene: TRBJ1-1; clone size: .; D gene: TRBD1; V gene: TRBV5-1; CDR3 protein: CASSFNRGRGGNTEAFF; CDR3 DNA: TGCGCCAGCAGCTTCAACAGGGGGCGAGGTGGGAACACTGAAGCTTTCTTT